Sequencing of this TCR beta chain was carried out in a study of T cell changes during pregnancy in multiple sclerosis. This table comes from immunoSEQ multiplex PCR, and its TCRdb copy is limited to in-frame clones, with some not included. The table lists tens of thousands of clones, roughly 91% of them singletons. The clonotype originates from a female donor with multiple sclerosis, enrolled in a pregnancy study. The material was CD4+ T cells from peripheral blood mononuclear cells, obtained in the third trimester of pregnancy.

In nucleotides, the CDR3 is TGTGCCAGCTTACGCCCGGGTTCGGATGAAGCTTTCTTT. Encoded protein: CASLRPGSDEAFF. The chain links TRBV18 to TRBJ1-1; D uncertain. This CDR3 has 13 amino acids. In germline, CDR1 is KGHSH, CDR2 LQKENI. With 7 bases removed from V and 7 bases from J, the gap between germline ends came to 16 bases.